Reported below is one TCR beta chain. The data were obtained in a study of T cells after somatic rescue of genetic block. Generated by immunoSEQ multiplex PCR, the TCRdb table keeps only in-frame clones and is missing some. Here the sample spans some 10,000 clones, under 80% being singletons. Trimming removed 3 bases from V and 5 bases from J, with 5 bases in between. This CDR3 has 12 residues. The V gene's germline CDR1 is LNHDA and CDR2 SQIVND (reference sequence). Specimen: peripheral blood mononuclear cells (PBMCs). The V gene is TRBV19, the J gene TRBJ2-1; D is uncertain. This sequence originates from a boy aged 5-17 years. The CDR3, as DNA: TGTGCCAGTAGTATCTTGGACAATGAGCAGTTCTTC. Translated, it gives CASSILDNEQFF.